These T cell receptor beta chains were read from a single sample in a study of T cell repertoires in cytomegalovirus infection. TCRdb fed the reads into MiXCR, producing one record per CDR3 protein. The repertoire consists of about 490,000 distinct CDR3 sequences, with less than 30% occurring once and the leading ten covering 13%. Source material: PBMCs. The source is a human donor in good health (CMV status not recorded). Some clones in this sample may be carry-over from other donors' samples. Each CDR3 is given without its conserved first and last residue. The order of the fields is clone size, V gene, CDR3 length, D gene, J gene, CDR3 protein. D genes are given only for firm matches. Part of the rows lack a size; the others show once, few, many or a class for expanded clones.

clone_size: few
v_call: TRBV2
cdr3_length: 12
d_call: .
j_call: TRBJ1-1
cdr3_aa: ASSEAKGYGEAF

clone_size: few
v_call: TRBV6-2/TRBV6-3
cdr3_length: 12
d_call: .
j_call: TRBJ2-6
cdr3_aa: ASRDFSGANVLT

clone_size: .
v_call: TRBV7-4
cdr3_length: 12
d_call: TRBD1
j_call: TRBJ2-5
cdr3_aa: ASSSGQYQETQC

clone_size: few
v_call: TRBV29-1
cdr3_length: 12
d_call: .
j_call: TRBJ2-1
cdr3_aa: SVDKGGGVDEQF

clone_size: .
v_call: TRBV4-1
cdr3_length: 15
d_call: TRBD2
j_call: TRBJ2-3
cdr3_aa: ASSCPREAGEADTQY

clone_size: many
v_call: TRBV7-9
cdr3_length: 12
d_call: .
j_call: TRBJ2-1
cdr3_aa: ASSLSVGFYEQF

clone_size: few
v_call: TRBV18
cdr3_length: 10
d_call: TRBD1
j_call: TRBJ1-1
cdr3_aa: ASSPQQGAAF

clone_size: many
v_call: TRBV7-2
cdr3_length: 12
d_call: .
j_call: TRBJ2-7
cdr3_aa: ASSLGVQTYEQY

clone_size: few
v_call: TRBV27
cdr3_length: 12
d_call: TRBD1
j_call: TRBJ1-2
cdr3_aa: ASRGTGYGYGYT

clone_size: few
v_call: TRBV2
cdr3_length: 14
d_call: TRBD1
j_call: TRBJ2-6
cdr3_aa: ASSVTGGYGANVLT

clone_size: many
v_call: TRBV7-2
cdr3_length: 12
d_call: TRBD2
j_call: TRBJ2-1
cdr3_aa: ASSSPGLAVEQF

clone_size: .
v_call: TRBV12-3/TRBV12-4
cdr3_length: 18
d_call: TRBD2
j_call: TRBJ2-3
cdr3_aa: ASSLSQRLAGLASTDTQY

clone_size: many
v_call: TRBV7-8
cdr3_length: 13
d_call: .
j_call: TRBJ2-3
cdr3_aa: ASSVTGAATDTQY

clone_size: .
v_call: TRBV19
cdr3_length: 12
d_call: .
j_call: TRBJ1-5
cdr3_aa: ASLDRYSNQPQH

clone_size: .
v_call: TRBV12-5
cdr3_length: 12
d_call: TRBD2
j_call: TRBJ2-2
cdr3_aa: ASQSGTRTGELF

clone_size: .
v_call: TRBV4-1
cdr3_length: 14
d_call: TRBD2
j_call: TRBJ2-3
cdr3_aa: ASSQQTSPSADTQY

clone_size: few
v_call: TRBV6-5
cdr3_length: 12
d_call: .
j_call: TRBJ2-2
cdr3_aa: ASSYQGGTGELF

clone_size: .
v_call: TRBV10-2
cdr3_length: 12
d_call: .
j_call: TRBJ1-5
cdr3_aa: ASSERPSNQPQH

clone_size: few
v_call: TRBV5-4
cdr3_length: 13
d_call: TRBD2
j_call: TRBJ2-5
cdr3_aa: ASSLGGRAVETQY

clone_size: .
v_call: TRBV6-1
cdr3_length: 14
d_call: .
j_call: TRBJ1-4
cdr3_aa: ASRTLKDRRNEKLF

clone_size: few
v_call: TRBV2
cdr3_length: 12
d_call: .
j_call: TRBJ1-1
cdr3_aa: ASSEGTANTEAF

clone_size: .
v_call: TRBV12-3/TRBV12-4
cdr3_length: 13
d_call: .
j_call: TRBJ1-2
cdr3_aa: ASSDPRGTGYGYT

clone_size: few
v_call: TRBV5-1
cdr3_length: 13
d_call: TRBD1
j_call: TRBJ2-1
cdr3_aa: ASSWMGQGGNEQF

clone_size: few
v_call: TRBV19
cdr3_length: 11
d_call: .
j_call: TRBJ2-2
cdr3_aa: ASRTGNTGELF

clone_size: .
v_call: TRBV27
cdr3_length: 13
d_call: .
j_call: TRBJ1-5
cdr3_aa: ASSPGGVGNQPQH

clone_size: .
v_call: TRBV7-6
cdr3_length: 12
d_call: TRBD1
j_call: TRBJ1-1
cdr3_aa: ASSLGAGTGEAF

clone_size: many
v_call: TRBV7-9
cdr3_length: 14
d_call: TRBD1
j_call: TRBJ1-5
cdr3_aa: ASSLGTGATNQPQH

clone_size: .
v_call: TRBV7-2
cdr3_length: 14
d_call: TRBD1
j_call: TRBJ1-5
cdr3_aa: ASSGGRQGVYQPQH

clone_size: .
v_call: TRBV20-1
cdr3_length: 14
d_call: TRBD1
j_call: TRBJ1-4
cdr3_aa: SARGADRARAGKLF

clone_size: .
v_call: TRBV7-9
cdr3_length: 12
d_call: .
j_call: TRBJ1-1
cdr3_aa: ASSLPTPHTEAF

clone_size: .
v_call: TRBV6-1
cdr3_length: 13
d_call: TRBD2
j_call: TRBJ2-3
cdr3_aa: ASIDGAGGRDTQY

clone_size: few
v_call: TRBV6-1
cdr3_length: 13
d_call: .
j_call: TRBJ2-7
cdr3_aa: ASSTRQVNSYEQY

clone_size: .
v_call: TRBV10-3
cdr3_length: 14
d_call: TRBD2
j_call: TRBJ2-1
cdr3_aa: AISDLTSDPRDEQF

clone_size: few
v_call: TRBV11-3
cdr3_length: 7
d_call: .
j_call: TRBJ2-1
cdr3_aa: ASCDEQF

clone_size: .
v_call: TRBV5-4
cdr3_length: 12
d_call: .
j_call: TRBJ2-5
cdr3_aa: ASSEFRGVETQY

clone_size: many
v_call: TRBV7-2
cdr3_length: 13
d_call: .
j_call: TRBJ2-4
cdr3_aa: ASSLASTNKNIQY

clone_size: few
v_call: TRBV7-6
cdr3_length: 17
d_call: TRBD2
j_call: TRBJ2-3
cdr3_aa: ASSSLGGLADVRTDTQY

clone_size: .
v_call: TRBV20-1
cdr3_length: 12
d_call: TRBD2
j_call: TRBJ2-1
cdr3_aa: STLTSEVMGEQF

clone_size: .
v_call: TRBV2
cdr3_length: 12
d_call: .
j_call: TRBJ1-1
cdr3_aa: ASSGGGRRTEAF

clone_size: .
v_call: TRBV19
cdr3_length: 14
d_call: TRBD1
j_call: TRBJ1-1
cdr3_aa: ASSIGPGQFITEAF

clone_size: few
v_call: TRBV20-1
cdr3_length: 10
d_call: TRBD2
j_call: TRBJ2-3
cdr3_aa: SGLAGTDTQY

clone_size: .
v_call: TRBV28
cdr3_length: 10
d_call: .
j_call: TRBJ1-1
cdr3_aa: ASRARWTEAF

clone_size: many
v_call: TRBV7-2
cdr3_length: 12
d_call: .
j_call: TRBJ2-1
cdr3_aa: ASSLARAYNEQF

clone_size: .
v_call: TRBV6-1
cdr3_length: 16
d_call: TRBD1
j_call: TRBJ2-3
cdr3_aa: ASSTKSQGRRRTDTQY

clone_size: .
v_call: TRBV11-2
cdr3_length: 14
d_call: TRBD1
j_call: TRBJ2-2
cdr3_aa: ASSLQGVQNTGELF

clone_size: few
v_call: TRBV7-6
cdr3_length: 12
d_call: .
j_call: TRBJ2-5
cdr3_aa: ASSFSSTQETQY